A single sample gave rise to the 19 T cell receptor beta chains below, sequenced in a study of T cell responses to AZD1222 COVID-19 vaccine. Generated by immunoSEQ multiplex PCR, the TCRdb table keeps only in-frame clones and is missing some. The sample has over 120,000 clones, 80% to 95% seen once. This specimen was peripheral blood, taken 28 days after the second AZD1222 dose. These receptors all come from an adult who received the AZD1222 COVID-19 vaccine.

V gene TRBV7-2 combines with J gene TRBJ1-3; D gene unclear. The CDR3 runs 15 residues. Germline CDR1 SGHTA, CDR2 FQGNSA. Trimming shortened V by 5 bases and J by 0 bases, and 11 bases separated the two germline ends. The CDR3 loop reads CASSPGRTSGNTIYF. As DNA, the CDR3 is TGTGCCAGCAGCCCTGGACGGACCTCTGGAAACACCATATATTTT.

The chain has TRBV12-3 or TRBV12-4 and TRBJ1-1; unclear D gene. CDR3 length equals 13 residues. The V and J ends lost 7 bases and 10 bases respectively, with 19 bases between them. CDR3 nucleotides: TGTGCCAGCAATCCTAGGGCCCCCCTCGGAGCTTTCTTT. It translates to CASNPRAPLGAFF.

The genes are TRBV19 and TRBJ2-2; weak D call: TRBD1 (5 bases). The CDR3 consists of 17 residues. The germline CDR1 and CDR2 sequences are LNHDA and SQIVND (reference sequence). Trimming stripped 6 bases from V and 0 bases from J, with 17 bases between. DNA of the CDR3: TGTGCCAGTAGCTTAATCTACAGGAGCTCGAACACCGGGGAGCTGTTTTTT. The encoded protein is CASSLIYRSSNTGELFF.

This rearrangement joins TRBV20-1 to TRBJ1-4; no definite D call. Germline V gene sequence: CDR1 DFQATT, CDR2 SNEGSKA (reference sequence). V shed 3 bases and J shed 7 bases, with 12 bases lying between them. The CDR3 covers 13 residues. In DNA form, the CDR3 reads TGCAGTGCTAGTGTTCAGTCTGTTGAAAAACTGTTTTTT. It specifies CSASVQSVEKLFF.

The chain has TRBV19 and TRBJ2-7; 10 bases agree with TRBD1. Germline V gene lookup returns CDR1 LNHDA and CDR2 SQIVND (reference sequence). The CDR3 is made up of 14 amino acids. Losses at the gene ends were 4 bases for V and 7 bases for J; bases not matched to a gene: 7. As DNA, the CDR3 is TGTGCCAGTAGTACCGGGACAGGGGTCGGGGAGCAGTACTTC. As protein: CASSTGTGVGEQYF.

This sequence joins TRBV4-2 and TRBJ1-5, with 8 bases identical to TRBD1. The CDR3 has 15 residues. Germline assignment: CDR1 LGHNA and CDR2 YNFKEQ. Trimming at V came to 0 bases and at J to 7 bases, leaving 5 bases not matched to a gene. The CDR3 DNA sequence: TGTGCCAGCAGCCAAGAGGGCAGGGGGCGGCAGCCCCAGCATTTT. Translated, it gives CASSQEGRGRQPQHF.

The rearrangement joins TRBV7-8 to TRBJ1-5, with TRBD1 identical over 8 bases. The CDR3 is 15 amino acids. V shed 2 bases, J shed 4 bases, and the junction held 4 bases outside the gene matches. Germline V gene sequence: CDR1 SGHVS, CDR2 FQNEAQ. The CDR3 here is CASSLRQGRNQPQHF. The CDR3 nucleotides read TGTGCCAGCAGCTTAAGACAGGGGCGGAATCAGCCCCAGCATTTT. The whole variable domain, filled in from reference TRBV7-8 and TRBJ1-5, reads GAGVSQSPRYKVAKRGQDVALRCDPISGHVSLFWYQQALGQGPEFLTYFQNEAQLDKSGLPSDRFFAERPEGSVSTLKIQRTQQEDSAVYLCASSLRQGRNQPQHFGDGTRLSIL.

V usage is TRBV5-4 and J usage is TRBJ2-3, with a possible D match to TRBD2 (6 bases). This CDR3 spans 16 amino acids. Germline values: CDR1 SGHNT, CDR2 YYREEE (reference sequence). V was trimmed by 0 bases and J by 2 bases, leaving 13 bases between them. CDR3 in amino acids: CASSLGTGVVTDTQYF. CDR3 nucleotide sequence: TGTGCCAGCAGCTTGGGAACGGGAGTGGTCACAGATACGCAGTATTTT.

The V call is TRBV2, the J call TRBJ1-6; 7 bases fit TRBD1. The CDR3 spans 14 residues. The ends lost 6 bases at V and 6 bases at J; junction bases unmatched: 5. Germline values: CDR1 SNHLY, CDR2 FYNNEI. The CDR3 DNA follows: TGTGCCAGCAGGTCTGGGACAGCTAATTCACCCCTCCACTTT. Translation: CASRSGTANSPLHF.

Points on this clone: This sample also contains other DNA sequences that code for the same CDR3. The chain recombines TRBV7-2 with TRBJ2-5; the D call may be TRBD1 or TRBD2 (5 bases each). The germline V and J ends were trimmed by 0 bases and 1 base, with 9 bases remaining between them. Germline V gene data show CDR1 as SGHTA and CDR2 as FQGNSA. The CDR3 contains 15 residues. For the CDR3, the DNA is TGTGCCAGCAGCTTAGCCCGGGGCAGCCAAGAGACCCAGTACTTC. This translates into CASSLARGSQETQYF.

The rearrangement links TRBV27 to TRBJ2-2; the D is unclear. Germline CDR1 is MNHEY and CDR2 is SMNVEV (reference sequence). This CDR3 is built from 14 residues. With 2 bases removed from V and 1 base from J, the gap between germline ends came to 5 bases. This CDR3 is CASSLKVNTGELFF. The DNA for the CDR3 is TGTGCCAGCAGTTTAAAAGTGAACACCGGGGAGCTGTTTTTT.

This rearrangement joins TRBV20-1 to TRBJ1-2; TRBD1 might be the D (5 bases). In germline, CDR1 is DFQATT, CDR2 SNEGSKA (reference sequence). The CDR3 has 10 residues. The CDR3: CRVQGYGYTF. In nucleotides, the CDR3 is TGCAGGGTTCAGGGCTATGGCTACACCTTC.

The gene calls are TRBV6-5 and TRBJ2-1, with a weak D call TRBD1 (5 bases). V was shortened by 3 bases and J by 6 bases, with 9 bases between the two germline ends. This CDR3 has 13 amino acids. CDR1 is MNHEY, CDR2 SVGAGI, per germline. The CDR3 bases are TGTGCCAGCAGTTATGGCAGGGTCAATGAGCAGTTCTTC. It is translated as CASSYGRVNEQFF.

Only one count was recorded for this clone. This chain connects TRBV13 to TRBJ2-5; D perhaps matches TRBD1 (6 bases). The CDR3 is 17 residues long. V lost 3 bases to trimming and J lost 2 bases, with 19 bases between them. CDR1 is PRHDT and CDR2 is FYEKMQ in the germline V gene (reference sequence). The CDR3 sequence: CASSFTFPGATQETQYF. CDR3 nucleotides: TGTGCCAGCAGCTTCACCTTCCCAGGGGCGACTCAAGAGACCCAGTACTTC.

V and J are TRBV7-9 and TRBJ1-6, with unresolved D. The V gene's germline CDR1 is SEHNR and CDR2 FQNEAQ (reference sequence). The CDR3 loop spans 14 amino acids. Trimming stripped 3 bases from V and 14 bases from J, with 17 bases between. The CDR3 reads CASSFDRVRGALHF. CDR3 DNA sequence: TGTGCCAGCAGCTTTGACCGGGTCCGTGGGGCCCTCCACTTT.

This clone has just one count. The V gene is TRBV2, the J gene TRBJ1-1, with D possibly matching TRBD1 (6 bases). Trimming took off 4 bases at V and 4 bases at J, with 13 bases between the two ends. Per germline, CDR1 SNHLY and CDR2 FYNNEI. The CDR3 has 14 amino acids. As DNA, the CDR3 is TGTGCCAGCAGTGTCGAGGGGGGTGGCACTGAAGCTTTCTTT. Its protein is CASSVEGGGTEAFF.

The chain combines TRBV29-1 with TRBJ2-3; D call uncertain. Germline V gene sequence: CDR1 SQVTM, CDR2 ANQGSEA. The ends were cut back, 6 bases at V and 0 bases at J, with 19 bases in the middle. CDR3 size: 16 residues. The CDR3 nucleotides are TGCAGCGTCCCCCCACGGGCAGACTTTAGCACAGATACGCAGTATTTT. It translates to CSVPPRADFSTDTQYF.

A remark on this clone: This CDR3 is missing its conserved last phenylalanine or tryptophan, likely due to a read error. It is unclear where the CDR3 begins or ends on the DNA, so no DNA is shown, and the CDR3 is as TCRdb lists it. V and J are TRBV4-1 and TRBJ1-2. Counting both end residues, the CDR3 totals 12 amino acids. In germline, CDR1 is MGHRA, CDR2 YSYEKL. The CDR3 loop reads CASSQEGPGLEL.

The CDR3 DNA reads as TGTGCCAGCCTCCGGGACAGAACTATGAACACTGAAGCTTTCTTT. Protein sequence: CASLRDRTMNTEAFF. V is TRBV2 and J is TRBJ1-1; TRBD1 matches 7 bases. V lost 8 bases, J lost 0 bases, and 9 bases stayed unmatched. The length of the CDR3 is 15 residues. Looked up from germline, CDR1 is SNHLY and CDR2 is FYNNEI.